The 20 T cell receptor beta chains reported below all come from one sample, sequenced in a study of blood T cell repertoires in COVID-19. Data came from immunoSEQ multiplex PCR; TCRdb stores just in-frame clones and leaves some out. The data contain about 100,000 clones, 70% to 90% of them singletons. Material for sequencing was peripheral blood. Receptor source: a man aged 45-60 years with active or convalescent COVID-19.

In nucleotides, the CDR3 is TGTGCCAGCTCACAAGGGGGGGACCAGCCCCAGCATTTT. Its protein is CASSQGGDQPQHF. The chain is built from TRBV18 and TRBJ1-5; possibly TRBD1 for D (6 bases). This CDR3 comprises 13 residues. V shed 4 bases and J shed 7 bases, with 11 bases lying between them. In germline, CDR1 is KGHSH, CDR2 LQKENI.

The genes are TRBV18 and TRBJ1-1; D is perhaps TRBD1 (5 bases). The CDR3 covers 16 residues. Trimming removed 6 bases at V and 1 base at J, with 18 bases between. CDR1 is KGHSH and CDR2 is LQKENI in the germline V gene. The DNA for the CDR3 is TGTGCCAGCTCCCCCTTCGGGCAGGGAGGGAACACTGAAGCTTTCTTT. It encodes CASSPFGQGGNTEAFF.

CDR3 bases: TGTGCCAGCAGCCAAGAGATCAGACAGGGCCTGAACACCGGGGAGCTGTTTTTT. Encoded protein: CASSQEIRQGLNTGELFF. The V call is TRBV3-1 (or the pseudogene TRBV3-2), the J call TRBJ2-2; TRBD1 agrees at 7 bases. The length of the CDR3 is 18 residues. The germline CDR1 and CDR2 sequences are LGHDT and YNNKEL (reference sequence). Trimming took 0 bases from V and 1 from J; bases not matched to a gene: 8.

V and J are TRBV19 and TRBJ1-5; 8 positions match TRBD1. Germline assignment: CDR1 LNHDA and CDR2 SQIVND (reference sequence). V shed 7 bases and J 4 bases; nucleotides not matched to a gene: 12. There are 16 residues in the CDR3. CDR3 in DNA: TGTGCCAGTACCGTATGGAACAGGGGGGCAAATCAGCCCCAGCATTTT. Its protein product is CASTVWNRGANQPQHF.

The V gene is TRBV7-9, the J gene TRBJ1-2; D remains unclear. The V and J ends lost 1 base and 6 bases respectively, with 12 bases between them. The length of the CDR3 is 14 residues. The germline gives CDR1 SEHNR, CDR2 FQNEAQ (reference sequence). The CDR3, as DNA: TGTGCCAGCAGCTTAGGCGGCTTGCTTCATGGCTACACCTTC. Translating gives CASSLGGLLHGYTF.

The rearrangement uses TRBV6-1 and TRBJ2-3; 8 bases agree with TRBD2. The ends lost 1 base at V and 4 bases at J; junction bases unmatched: 4. This CDR3 region has 15 residues. CDR1 is MNHNS, CDR2 SASEGT, per germline. The CDR3 region has the DNA TGTGCCAGCAGTGAAGTAGCGGGATACTCAGATACGCAGTATTTT. Translated, it gives CASSEVAGYSDTQYF.

This clone was seen a few times. V is TRBV9 and J is TRBJ1-3; weak D call: TRBD1 (6 bases). CDR1 is SGDLS, CDR2 YYNGEE, per germline. This CDR3 has 16 amino acids. V was clipped by 2 bases and J by 0 bases, with 12 bases between them. The CDR3 spells CASSVDSISSGNTIYF. CDR3 DNA: TGTGCCAGCAGCGTGGACAGTATTTCCTCTGGAAACACCATATATTTT.

The chain couples TRBV30 to TRBJ1-4; 8 bases match TRBD1. The J segment lost 4 bases and the V segment lost 5 bases, leaving 6 bases of the junction unmatched. CDR1 and CDR2 from the germline V gene are GTSNPN and SVGIG (reference sequence). This CDR3 has 14 amino acids. For the CDR3, the DNA is TGTGCCTGGGGGCCCAGGGGGCATAATGAAAAACTGTTTTTT. As protein: CAWGPRGHNEKLFF.

The chain links TRBV7-9 to TRBJ2-7, with 8 bases fitting TRBD1. CDR1 and CDR2 from the germline V gene are SEHNR and FQNEAQ (reference sequence). With V trimmed by 5 bases and J by 5 bases, 8 bases remained unmatched. The CDR3 contains 14 residues. The CDR3 nucleotides read TGTGCCAGCAGCCGACCGGGACAGGTCCACGAGCAGTACTTC. Protein product: CASSRPGQVHEQYF.

The chain has TRBV19 and TRBJ1-3; 7 bases are shared with TRBD1. Germline V gives CDR1 LNHDA, CDR2 SQIVND (reference sequence). The J segment lost 4 bases and the V segment lost 0 bases, leaving 9 bases of the junction unmatched. The CDR3 is made up of 17 amino acids. This CDR3 reads CASSIDLLGGQGNTIYF. Written as DNA, the CDR3 is TGTGCCAGTAGTATAGACCTCTTAGGGGGCCAGGGAAACACCATATATTTT.

This clone was detected once. CDR3 sequence reads: CASSVEGTRGNEQFF. Written as DNA, the CDR3 is TGTGCCAGCAGCGTTGAGGGGACAAGGGGGAATGAGCAGTTCTTC. This chain connects TRBV9 to TRBJ2-1, with D possibly matching TRBD1 (6 bases). The V gene's germline CDR1 is SGDLS and CDR2 YYNGEE. This CDR3 has 15 amino acids. Trimming took 2 bases from V and 7 from J, leaving 16 bases between them.

The chain joins TRBV6-5 to TRBJ1-2; 11 positions agree with TRBD1. Unmatched junction bases numbered 8, after V lost 3 bases and J lost 5 bases. The CDR3 is 16 residues long. The germline gives CDR1 MNHEY, CDR2 SVGAGI. The CDR3 bases are TGTGCCAGCAGTTATATTAGGACAGGGGGCGGGTATGGCTACACCTTC. Protein sequence: CASSYIRTGGGYGYTF.

The chain is built from TRBV9 and TRBJ1-2; D remains ambiguous. The V and J ends lost 0 bases and 1 base respectively, with 7 bases between them. The CDR3 is made up of 14 amino acids. Germline V CDR1 and CDR2: SGDLS, YYNGEE. For the CDR3, the DNA is TGTGCCAGCAGCGTAGGCACAGTTAACTATGGCTACACCTTC. Its protein product is CASSVGTVNYGYTF.

The chain is built from TRBV7-8 and TRBJ1-2, with 8 bases matching TRBD1. The V and J ends lost 5 bases and 4 bases, in that order; junction bases with no gene match: 12. The CDR3 has 16 residues. The V gene's germline CDR1 is SGHVS and CDR2 FQNEAQ. CDR3 residues: CASSRRRGRDGYGYTF. The CDR3 DNA sequence: TGTGCCAGCAGCCGTCGCAGGGGGCGCGATGGCTATGGCTACACCTTC. Filled out from reference TRBV7-8 and TRBJ1-2, the complete variable domain reads GAGVSQSPRYKVAKRGQDVALRCDPISGHVSLFWYQQALGQGPEFLTYFQNEAQLDKSGLPSDRFFAERPEGSVSTLKIQRTQQEDSAVYLCASSRRRGRDGYGYTFGSGTRLTVV.

The chain employs TRBV9 and TRBJ2-3, with 9 nucleotides matching TRBD2. The CDR3 loop spans 15 amino acids. In germline, CDR1 is SGDLS, CDR2 YYNGEE. The junction had 8 bases not matched to a gene; V was cut back by 3 bases and J by 6 bases. CDR3 loop: CASSEYGTSLDTQYF. The CDR3 DNA reads TGTGCCAGCAGCGAGTACGGGACTAGCCTCGATACGCAGTATTTT. Full variable domain (remainder filled in from reference TRBV9 and TRBJ2-3): DSGVTQTPKHLITATGQRVTLRCSPRSGDLSVYWYQQSLDQGLQFLIQYYNGEERAKGNILERFSAQQFPDLHSELNLSSLELGDSALYFCASSEYGTSLDTQYFGPGTRLTVL.

This clone was observed a single time. This chain uses TRBV5-1 with TRBJ2-3; D is uncertain. Germline V gene data show CDR1 as SGHRS and CDR2 as YFSETQ. This CDR3 is 16 amino acids long. V lost 4 bases to trimming and J lost 3 bases, with 18 bases between them. The CDR3 DNA reads as TGCGCCAGCAGCCCCTCCACAGTCGGCTATACAGATACGCAGTATTTT. Protein product: CASSPSTVGYTDTQYF.

The chain recombines TRBV5-1 with TRBJ2-5; unclear D gene. Germline CDR1 reads SGHRS; CDR2 reads YFSETQ. The V gene lost 5 bases and the J gene lost 4 bases, with 12 bases spanning the gap. CDR3 length equals 13 residues. This chain's CDR3 is CASSDEVSETQYF. The DNA for the CDR3 is TGCGCCAGCAGTGATGAGGTGTCAGAGACCCAGTACTTC.

This clone was detected a few times. This chain uses TRBV11-3 with TRBJ2-1, with 9 bases lining up with TRBD1. V dropped 0 bases and J dropped 5; count of bases not matched to a gene: 8. The CDR3 has 17 amino acids. Germline-derived CDR1 and CDR2 are SGHNT and YENEEA. CDR3 bases: TGTGCCAGCAGCTTAGATACGGGGACAGGGTCCCACAATGAGCAGTTCTTC. It codes for CASSLDTGTGSHNEQFF.

The gene calls are TRBV10-3 and TRBJ2-1; D not certain. The CDR3 sequence is 13 residues long. V gave up 0 bases and J gave up 9 bases, with 9 bases separating them. Germline loops: CDR1 ENHRY, CDR2 SYGVKD. In DNA form, the CDR3 reads TGTGCCATCAGTGAGTCCGACTTGACTGAGCAGTTCTTC. This encodes CAISESDLTEQFF.

The chain is built from TRBV4-2 and TRBJ2-7, with 9 positions matching TRBD1. This CDR3 region has 15 residues. The germline CDR1 and CDR2 sequences are LGHNA and YNFKEQ. The trim removed 1 base at V and 5 bases at J, leaving 6 bases unmatched. The CDR3 sequence is CASSQGGTGIHEQYF. For the CDR3, the DNA is TGTGCCAGCAGCCAAGGTGGGACAGGGATCCACGAGCAGTACTTC.